The rows below give T cell receptor beta chains drawn from one sample of a study of Graves' ophthalmopathy and Graves' hyperthyroidism. TCRdb called the multiplex PCR reads again in MiXCR, with one record for every CDR3 protein. The sample has 580,000 or so distinct CDR3 sequences, under 40% seen once. Specimen: peripheral blood or thyroid tissue (not recorded which). The receptors were sampled from an adult man with Graves' hyperthyroidism. The CDR3 runs from the conserved cysteine through the conserved F or W. Fields, in order: V gene, clone size, CDR3 length, J gene, CDR3 protein. Clone size is stated in some rows and not others, as once, few, many or a class when expanded.

>TRBV12-3/TRBV12-4|-|14|TRBJ2-2
CASSRGGGAGELFF
>TRBV29-1|-|12|TRBJ2-7
CSAQQGGLEQYF
>TRBV5-1|-|16|TRBJ2-7
CASSSRLATTSYEQYF
>TRBV6-1|-|19|TRBJ1-5
CASRKNRDLPPGNNQPQHF
>TRBV20-1|-|13|TRBJ2-7
CSARTGERNEQYF
>TRBV7-9|many|14|TRBJ1-1
CASSLAFGQDEAFF
>TRBV20-1|-|13|TRBJ1-4
CSAKTTGAEKLFF
>TRBV7-2|-|14|TRBJ1-2
CASSLETVNYGYTF
>TRBV18|-|15|TRBJ2-7
CASSPELAGLYEQYF
>TRBV3-1|few|17|TRBJ1-5
CASSQARQGEGEQPQHF
>TRBV10-3|once|17|TRBJ2-5
CASSSSDRGAGWETQYF
>TRBV10-1|-|15|TRBJ2-3
CASSARATNTDTQYF
>TRBV7-9|many|14|TRBJ1-2
CASSRERSGYGYTF
>TRBV4-1|many|16|TRBJ2-7
CASSPSSGSGRYEQYF
>TRBV5-1|-|17|TRBJ1-1
CASSSRGDRPPGTEAFF
>TRBV19|many|14|TRBJ1-2
CASSFETGGHGYTF
>TRBV7-9|-|15|TRBJ2-7
CASSLTAGMSYEQYF
>TRBV29-1|-|11|TRBJ2-1
CSVDDNNEQFF
>TRBV7-8|few|16|-
CASSLAFASGRNEQFF
>TRBV7-9|-|14|TRBJ2-7
CASSFQSSSYEQYF
>TRBV20-1|-|12|TRBJ1-1
CSAREAGREAFF
>TRBV20-1|many|15|TRBJ1-5
CSATGQGIGAQPQHF
>TRBV7-8|few|15|TRBJ1-6
CASSPTGNSDSPLHF
>TRBV12-3/TRBV12-4|few|16|TRBJ1-3
CASSPPRGFSGNTIYF
>TRBV27|-|14|TRBJ2-7
CASSLSAGGHEQYF
>TRBV3-1|-|16|TRBJ1-5
CASSPATGGGNQPQHF
>TRBV7-2|-|19|TRBJ2-2
CASSLGFRDRGVLTGELFF
>TRBV10-3|few|13|TRBJ1-4
CASRSEGFEKLFF
>TRBV29-1|-|13|TRBJ2-3
CSVLIGSTDTQYF
>TRBV7-8|-|16|TRBJ1-6
CAGSLAGGGVNSPLHF
>TRBV7-9|-|20|TRBJ2-6
CASSFRDRGDRLSGANVLTF
>TRBV25-1|-|14|TRBJ1-2
CASSEGRDNSGNTF
>TRBV11-3|many|14|TRBJ2-7
CASSRLAGGHEQYF
>TRBV10-3|-|16|TRBJ1-1
CAISEFGQGGDTEAFF
>TRBV30|-|13|TRBJ1-1
CAWSGEQGGEAFF
>TRBV7-2|few|16|TRBJ2-5
CASNPAVNTYQETQYF
>TRBV30|few|14|TRBJ1-1
CAWNADSTNTEAFF
>TRBV7-6|-|16|TRBJ2-1
CASSLVSSEEADEQFF
>TRBV2|few|12|TRBJ2-3
CASRGRTDTQYF
>TRBV24-1|-|16|TRBJ2-1
CATSDTRDRGGDEQFF
>TRBV2|-|13|TRBJ1-1
CASSLGINTEASF
>TRBV2|once|11|TRBJ2-5
CASRHQETQYF
>TRBV29-1|-|12|TRBJ2-7
CSLVAASHEQYF
>TRBV20-1|many|16|TRBJ2-5
CSARAFWDRGRETQYF
>TRBV9|many|18|TRBJ2-7
CASSVGPPTGAHSYEQYF